The sequence of this TCR beta chain was determined in a study of OX40 agonist ivuxolimab in advanced cancers. Points from the study as a whole: By week 6 at 0.1 to 3.0 mg/kg, blood CD4+ and CD8+ T cells had expanded clonally.

Germline V CDR1 and CDR2: SGHAT, FQNNGV. There are 14 residues in the CDR3. Trimming took 5 bases from V and 2 from J; bases not matched to a gene: 4. The data were produced by immunoSEQ multiplex PCR, yet TCRdb's version contains in-frame clones alone and is incomplete. The sample comprises just over 40,000 clones, roughly 84% of which are singletons, and about a sixth rests with the top ten. Excluded were patients having autoimmune disease history or systemic immunosuppression. Sampling times: baseline, cycle 4 day 1, cycle 7 day 1. To note about this clone: Its antigen is unknown.

Sequenced material: CD4+ or CD8+ T cells sorted from blood, taken in a trial of the OX40 agonist ivuxolimab. This sequence was found in an adult with an advanced solid tumor such as melanoma, head and neck, liver or kidney cancer. V usage is TRBV11-2 and J usage is TRBJ1-1; TRBD1 matches 8 bases. As DNA, the CDR3 is TGTGCCAGCAGCGTCAGGGGGCTAAACACTGAAGCTTTCTTT. This sequence encodes CASSVRGLNTEAFF.